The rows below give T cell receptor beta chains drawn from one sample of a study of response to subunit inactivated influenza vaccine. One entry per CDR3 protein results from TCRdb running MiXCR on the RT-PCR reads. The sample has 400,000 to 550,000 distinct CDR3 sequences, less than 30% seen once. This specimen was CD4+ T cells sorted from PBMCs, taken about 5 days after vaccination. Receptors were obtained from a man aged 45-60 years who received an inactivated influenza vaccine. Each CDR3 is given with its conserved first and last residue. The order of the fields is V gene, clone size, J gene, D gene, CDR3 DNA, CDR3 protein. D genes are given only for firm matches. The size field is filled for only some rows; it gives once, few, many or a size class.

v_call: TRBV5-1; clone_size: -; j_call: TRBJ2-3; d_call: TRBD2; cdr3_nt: TGCGCCAGCAGCTTGCGGACTAGCGGGGGTACAGATACGCAGTATTTT; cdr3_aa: CASSLRTSGGTDTQYF
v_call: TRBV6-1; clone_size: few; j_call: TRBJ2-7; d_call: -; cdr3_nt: TGTGCCAGCAGTAGGACAATCCCGACCTACGAGCAGTACTTC; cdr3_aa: CASSRTIPTYEQYF
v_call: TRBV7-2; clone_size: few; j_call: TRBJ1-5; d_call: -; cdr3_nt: TGTGCCAGCAGCTTAGGCCGTTATAGCAATCAGCCCCAGCATTTT; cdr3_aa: CASSLGRYSNQPQHF
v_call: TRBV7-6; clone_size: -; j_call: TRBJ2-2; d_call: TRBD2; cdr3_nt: TGTGCCAGCAGCGATTCATTTCTAGCGGGAGGGCCACGGGAGCTGTTTTTT; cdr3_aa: CASSDSFLAGGPRELFF
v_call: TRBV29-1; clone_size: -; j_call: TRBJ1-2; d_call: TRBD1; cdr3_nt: TGCAGCGTTGATGGGGGCAGGGGGGACTATGGCTACACCTTC; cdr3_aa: CSVDGGRGDYGYTF
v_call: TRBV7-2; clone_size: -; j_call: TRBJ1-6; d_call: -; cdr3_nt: TGTGCCAGCAGCTTAGGGGCAGGCCTTGGTTCACCCCTCCACTTT; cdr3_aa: CASSLGAGLGSPLHF
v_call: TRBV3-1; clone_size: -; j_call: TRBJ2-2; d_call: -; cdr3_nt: TGTGCCAGCAGCCAAGTGGAGGGATCCGGGGAGCTGTTTTTT; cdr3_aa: CASSQVEGSGELFF
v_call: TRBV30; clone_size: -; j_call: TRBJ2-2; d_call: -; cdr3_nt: TGTGCCTGGAGTGTAGGCCTAGCAAACGGGGAGCTGTTTTTT; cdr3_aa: CAWSVGLANGELFF
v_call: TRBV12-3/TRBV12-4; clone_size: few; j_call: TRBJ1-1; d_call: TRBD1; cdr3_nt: TGTGCCAGCAGACCCGGGACAGGAGGGAACACTGAAGCTTTCTTT; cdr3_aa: CASRPGTGGNTEAFF
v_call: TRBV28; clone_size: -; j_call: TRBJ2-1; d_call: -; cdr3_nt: TGTGCCAGCTCGCAGTTTTTTGAGCAGTTCTTC; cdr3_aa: CASSQFFEQFF
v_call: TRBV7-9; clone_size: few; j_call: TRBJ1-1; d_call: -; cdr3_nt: TGTGCCAGCAGCTTAGACCTGAACATAGCTTTCTTT; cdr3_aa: CASSLDLNIAFF
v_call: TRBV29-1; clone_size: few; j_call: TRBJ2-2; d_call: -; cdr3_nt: TGCAGCGTTGACGGCGGAATTAACACCGGGGAGCTGTTTTTT; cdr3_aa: CSVDGGINTGELFF
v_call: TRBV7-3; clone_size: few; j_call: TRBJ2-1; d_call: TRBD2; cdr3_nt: TGTGCCAGCAGCTCCGCTAGCGGGAGGGCCAATGAGCAGTTCTTC; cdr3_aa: CASSSASGRANEQFF
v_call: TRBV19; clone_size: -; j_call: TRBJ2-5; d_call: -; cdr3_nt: TGTGCCAGTAGGAATCGGGAGACCGAGACCCAGTACTTC; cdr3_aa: CASRNRETETQYF
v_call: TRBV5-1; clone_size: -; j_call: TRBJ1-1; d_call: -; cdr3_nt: TGCGCCAGCAGCGTAATGGCTGGGTTGAACACTGAAGCTTTCTTT; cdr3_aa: CASSVMAGLNTEAFF
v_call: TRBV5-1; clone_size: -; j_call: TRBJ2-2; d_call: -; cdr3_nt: TGCGCCACCCATGAGTCCACATCGAACACCGGGGAGCTGTTTTTT; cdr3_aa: CATHESTSNTGELFF
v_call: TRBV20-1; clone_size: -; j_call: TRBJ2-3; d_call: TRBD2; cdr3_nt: TGCAGTGCTAAGCCGGGACTACAAGTAGGCACAGATACGCAGTATTTT; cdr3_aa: CSAKPGLQVGTDTQYF
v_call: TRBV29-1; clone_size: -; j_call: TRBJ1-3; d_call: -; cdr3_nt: TGCAGCGTTGGTCAGGGCTCTGGAAACACCATATATTTT; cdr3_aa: CSVGQGSGNTIYF
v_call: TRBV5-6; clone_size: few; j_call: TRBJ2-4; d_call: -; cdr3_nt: TGTGCCAGCAGCTTACAGGGTAGGAAAAACATTCAGTACTTC; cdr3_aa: CASSLQGRKNIQYF
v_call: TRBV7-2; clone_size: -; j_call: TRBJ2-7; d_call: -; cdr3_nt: TGTGCCAGCGCTTGGGCTAGCGCCGAGCAGTACTTC; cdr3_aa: CASAWASAEQYF
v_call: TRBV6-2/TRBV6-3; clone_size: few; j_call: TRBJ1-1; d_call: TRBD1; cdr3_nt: TGTGCCAGCAGTCACCCCGACAGGGACACTGAAGCTTTCTTT; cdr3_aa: CASSHPDRDTEAFF
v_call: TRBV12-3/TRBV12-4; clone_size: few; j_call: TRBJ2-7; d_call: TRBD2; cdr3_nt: TGTGCCAGCAGTTTTACTAGCGCCGAGCAGTACTTC; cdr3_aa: CASSFTSAEQYF
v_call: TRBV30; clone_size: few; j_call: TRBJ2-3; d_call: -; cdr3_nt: TGTGCCTGGACTCCCATGGGGACAGATACGCAGTATTTT; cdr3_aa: CAWTPMGTDTQYF
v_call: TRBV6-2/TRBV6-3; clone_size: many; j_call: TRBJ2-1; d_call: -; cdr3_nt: TGTGCCGAGGGGAGTAAGCAGTTCTTC; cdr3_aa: CAEGSKQFF
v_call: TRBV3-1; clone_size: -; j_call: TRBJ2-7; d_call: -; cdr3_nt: TGTGCCAGCAGCCAATGGCCGGCCGGCGGCTCCTACGAGCAGTACTTC; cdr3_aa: CASSQWPAGGSYEQYF
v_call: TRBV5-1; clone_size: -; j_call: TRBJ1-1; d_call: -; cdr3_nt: TGCGCCAGCAGCTTAACCGGGTTGACTGAAGCTTTCTTT; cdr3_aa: CASSLTGLTEAFF
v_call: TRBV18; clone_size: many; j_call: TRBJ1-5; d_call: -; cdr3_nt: TGTGCCAGCTCACCTTCCAGCAATCAGCCCCAGCATTTT; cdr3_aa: CASSPSSNQPQHF